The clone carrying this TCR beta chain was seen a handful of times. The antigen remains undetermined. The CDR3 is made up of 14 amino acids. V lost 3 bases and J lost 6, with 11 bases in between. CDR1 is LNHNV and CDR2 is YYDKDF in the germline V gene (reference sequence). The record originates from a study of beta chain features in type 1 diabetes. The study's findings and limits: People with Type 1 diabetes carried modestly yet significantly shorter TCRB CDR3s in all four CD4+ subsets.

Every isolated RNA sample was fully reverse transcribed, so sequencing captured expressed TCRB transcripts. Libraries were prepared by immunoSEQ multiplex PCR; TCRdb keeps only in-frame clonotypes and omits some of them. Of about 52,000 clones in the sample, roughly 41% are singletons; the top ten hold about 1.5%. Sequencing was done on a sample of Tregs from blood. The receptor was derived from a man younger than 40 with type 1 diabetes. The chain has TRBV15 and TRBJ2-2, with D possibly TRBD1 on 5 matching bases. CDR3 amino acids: CATSRTAYAGELFF. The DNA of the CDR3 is TGTGCCACCAGCAGGACAGCGTATGCCGGGGAGCTGTTTTTT.